This T cell receptor beta chain was sequenced for a study of blood T cells in healthy people across ages. The study, taken as a whole, reports: Roughly linear declines in TCR beta diversity per million T cells occurred with age.

The authors ran a second PCR of roughly 6 to 12 cycles using a sample-barcoded 5' primer and a J-beta primer mix. Each cDNA molecule received a tag from a template-switch adaptor that had 12 random nucleotides. TCRdb independently ran MiXCR on the 5' RACE reads; one entry per CDR3 protein. The sample consists of 800,000 or so distinct CDR3 sequences, under 80% of them appearing once. About this clonotype: Its target is not known.

The sequence came from a man aged 25-45 years in good health. The sequenced material came from blood.

CDR3 coding DNA: TGTGCCTGGAGTTCAGGAACCGCTTATAATGAAAAACTGTTTTTT. This encodes CAWSSGTAYNEKLFF. This chain connects TRBV30 to TRBJ1-4; no clear D gene. Deletions cut 2 bases from V and 4 bases from J, with 14 bases between. Germline V gene sequence: CDR1 GTSNPN, CDR2 SVGIG (reference sequence). The CDR3 is 15 residues long.